Included here is one TCR beta chain sequence, with context. What antigen it recognizes has not been identified. There are no base qualities to consult, and no much larger clone falls within one base. V was cut back by 1 base and J by 4 bases, leaving a gap of 16 bases between them. CDR1 SGHTA and CDR2 FQGNSA are derived from the germline V gene. The CDR3 sequence holds 16 residues, the cysteine and phenylalanine included. Only CDR3 DNA remains: 48 bases, in frame from the first base. This entry comes from a study of radiotherapy plus CTLA-4 blockade in lung cancer (dated by TCRdb to the late 2010s). The study in broad terms: Among enrolled patients, 15% to 20% had an objective response and 25% to 40% reached disease control. Study-wide conclusions, independent of this receptor: The strongest predictors of response were reported to be early dynamic shifts in blood T cell clones along with a rise in serum interferon-beta following radiation. TCR clones derived from tumors expanded in peripheral blood after treatment with radiotherapy and ipilimumab.

Libraries were built with the immunoSEQ multiplex PCR assay. TCRdb retrieved this table from immuneACCESS and kept in-frame rearrangements only. Not all clones are present; in checked studies, unresolved V genes account for under half, and no reason is known for the remainder. This sample comprises roughly 100,000 clones, more than 75% of them detected only once. The ten largest clonotypes hold 2.4% of the sample. In this study, focal radiation therapy paired with CTLA-4 blockade (ipilimumab) was tested in patients who had chemo-refractory metastatic non-small-cell lung cancer. This TCR was sampled from a human donor with non-small cell lung cancer that progressed on radiotherapy plus ipilimumab. Some clones in this sample may be carry-over from other donors' samples. Sample: peripheral blood, taken from a patient treated with radiotherapy plus ipilimumab. The chain couples TRBV7-2 to TRBJ1-2; the D gene cannot be resolved reliably. This receptor has the CDR3 CASSLEFVQRGYGYTF. The nucleotide sequence is given as TGTGCCAGCAGCTTAGAGTTCGTCCAAAGAGGCTATGGCTACACCTTC.